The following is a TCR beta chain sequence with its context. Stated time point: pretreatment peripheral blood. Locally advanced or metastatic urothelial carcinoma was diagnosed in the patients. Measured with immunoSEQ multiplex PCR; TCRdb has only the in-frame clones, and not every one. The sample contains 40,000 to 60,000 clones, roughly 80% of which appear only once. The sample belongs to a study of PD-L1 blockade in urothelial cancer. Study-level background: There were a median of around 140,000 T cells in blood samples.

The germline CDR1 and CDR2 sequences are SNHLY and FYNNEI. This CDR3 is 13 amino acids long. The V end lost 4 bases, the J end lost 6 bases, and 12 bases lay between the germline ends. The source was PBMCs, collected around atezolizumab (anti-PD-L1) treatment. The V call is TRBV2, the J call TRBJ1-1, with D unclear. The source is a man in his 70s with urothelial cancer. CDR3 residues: CASSVRVRAEAFF. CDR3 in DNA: TGTGCCAGCAGTGTGAGGGTTCGGGCTGAAGCTTTCTTT.